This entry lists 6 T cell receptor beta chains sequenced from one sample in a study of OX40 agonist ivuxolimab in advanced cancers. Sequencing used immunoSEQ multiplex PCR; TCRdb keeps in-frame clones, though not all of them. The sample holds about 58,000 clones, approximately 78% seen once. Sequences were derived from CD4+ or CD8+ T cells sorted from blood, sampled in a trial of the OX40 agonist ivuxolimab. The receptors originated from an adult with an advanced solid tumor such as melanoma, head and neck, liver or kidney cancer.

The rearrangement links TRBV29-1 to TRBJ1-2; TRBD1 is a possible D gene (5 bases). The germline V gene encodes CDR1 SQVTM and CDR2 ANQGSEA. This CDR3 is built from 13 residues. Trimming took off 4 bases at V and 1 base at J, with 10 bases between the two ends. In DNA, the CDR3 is TGCAGCGTTGGGCGGGACTTTAACTATGGCTACACCTTC. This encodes CSVGRDFNYGYTF.

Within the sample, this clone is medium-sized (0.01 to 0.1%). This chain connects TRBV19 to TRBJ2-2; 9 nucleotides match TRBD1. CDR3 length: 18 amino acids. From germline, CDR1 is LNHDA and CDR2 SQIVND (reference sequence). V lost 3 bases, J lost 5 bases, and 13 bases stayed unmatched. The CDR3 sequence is CASSIGPGTGSRTGELFF. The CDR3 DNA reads TGTGCCAGTAGTATCGGTCCCGGGACAGGGTCGAGGACCGGGGAGCTGTTTTTT.

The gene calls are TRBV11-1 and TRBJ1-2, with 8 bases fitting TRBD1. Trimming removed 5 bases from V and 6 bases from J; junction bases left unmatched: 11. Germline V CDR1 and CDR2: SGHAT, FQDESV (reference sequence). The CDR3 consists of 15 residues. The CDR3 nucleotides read TGTGCCAGCAGCCCCCACGGGACAGGATCGAATGGCTACACCTTC. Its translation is CASSPHGTGSNGYTF.

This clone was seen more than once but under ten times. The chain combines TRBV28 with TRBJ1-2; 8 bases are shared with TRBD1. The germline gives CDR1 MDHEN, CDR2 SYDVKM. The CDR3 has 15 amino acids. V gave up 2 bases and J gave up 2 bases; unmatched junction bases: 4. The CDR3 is CASSLQGASNYGYTF. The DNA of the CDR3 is TGTGCCAGCAGTTTACAGGGGGCATCAAACTATGGCTACACCTTC.

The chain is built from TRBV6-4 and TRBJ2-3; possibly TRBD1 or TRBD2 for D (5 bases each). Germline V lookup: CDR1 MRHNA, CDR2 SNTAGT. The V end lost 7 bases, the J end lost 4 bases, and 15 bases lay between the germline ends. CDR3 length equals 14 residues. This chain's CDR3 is CASNNGGIPDTQYF. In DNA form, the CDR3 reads TGTGCCAGCAACAATGGGGGAATCCCAGATACGCAGTATTTT.

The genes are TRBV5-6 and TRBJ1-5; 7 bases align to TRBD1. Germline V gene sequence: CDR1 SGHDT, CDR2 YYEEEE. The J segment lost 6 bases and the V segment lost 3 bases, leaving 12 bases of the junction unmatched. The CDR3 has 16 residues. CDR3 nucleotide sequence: TGTGCCAGCAGCTCCGAAAGTACAGGGGTGGGTCAGCCCCAGCATTTT. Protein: CASSSESTGVGQPQHF.